This is a list of T cell receptor beta chains from one sample in a study of OX40 agonist ivuxolimab in advanced cancers. Sequencing was performed with immunoSEQ multiplex PCR; in TCRdb, only in-frame clones are kept and a portion is missing. The data contain some 78,000 clones, more than 75% of them singletons. The sequencing used CD4+ or CD8+ T cells sorted from blood, collected in a trial of the OX40 agonist ivuxolimab. Every receptor here comes from an adult with an advanced solid tumor such as melanoma, head and neck, liver or kidney cancer. Both conserved end residues are part of each CDR3. A D gene is named only where the DNA matches it firmly. Not all rows give a size; the values are once, few, many and, for expanded clones, a class.

cdr3_length	v_call	j_call	d_call	clone_size	cdr3_aa	cdr3_nt
17	TRBV13	TRBJ2-2	TRBD2	-	CASTTWGGAQNTGELFF	TGTGCCAGCACCACCTGGGGAGGGGCCCAGAACACCGGGGAGCTGTTTTTT
16	TRBV7-2	TRBJ2-4	TRBD2	-	CASSQTSGGGSNIQYF	TGTGCCAGCAGCCAGACTAGTGGGGGGGGATCTAACATTCAGTACTTC
13	TRBV13	TRBJ2-7	TRBD1	-	CASSGQGASEQYF	TGTGCCAGCAGTGGACAGGGGGCCTCCGAGCAGTACTTC
15	TRBV18	TRBJ1-4	TRBD1	-	CASAPRTGRNEKLFF	TGTGCCAGCGCCCCGCGGACAGGCAGAAATGAAAAACTGTTTTTT
15	TRBV14	TRBJ1-1	-	-	CASSLLGTMNTEAFF	TGTGCCAGCAGCCTACTCGGGACAATGAACACTGAAGCTTTCTTT
15	TRBV7-7	TRBJ2-5	TRBD1	-	CASSLGTGPQETQYF	TGTGCTAGCAGCTTGGGGACAGGCCCGCAAGAGACCCAGTACTTC
13	TRBV2	TRBJ2-7	-	-	CASQAGRGVEQYF	TGTGCCAGCCAAGCAGGGCGAGGGGTCGAGCAGTACTTC
15	TRBV5-1	TRBJ1-1	TRBD1	-	CASSPYTGGNTEAFF	TGCGCCAGCAGTCCCTATACAGGGGGAAACACTGAAGCTTTCTTT
16	TRBV18	TRBJ1-1	-	few	CASSSGPGPSNTEAFF	TGTGCCAGCTCATCCGGTCCGGGTCCTTCGAACACTGAAGCTTTCTTT
16	TRBV7-2	TRBJ2-4	-	-	CASSLDVGGAGGIQYF	TGTGCCAGCAGCTTAGATGTTGGGGGGGCAGGAGGCATTCAGTACTTC
14	TRBV5-4	TRBJ2-3	TRBD1	-	CASSLQGAGNTQYF	TGTGCCAGCAGCTTACAGGGGGCGGGGAATACGCAGTATTTT
13	TRBV5-4	TRBJ2-3	-	-	CASSPQTTDTQYF	TGTGCCAGCAGCCCCCAGACCACAGATACGCAGTATTTT
16	TRBV7-8	TRBJ2-1	TRBD1	-	CASSFLGTASYNEQFF	TGTGCCAGCAGCTTTCTAGGGACAGCGAGCTACAATGAGCAGTTCTTC
14	TRBV7-2	TRBJ2-7	TRBD1	-	CASSWTGAPYEQYF	TGTGCCAGCAGCTGGACAGGGGCTCCCTACGAGCAGTACTTC
16	TRBV5-4	TRBJ2-5	-	-	CASSPGSGGALETQYF	TGTGCCAGCAGCCCTGGTAGTGGGGGGGCCCTTGAGACCCAGTACTTC